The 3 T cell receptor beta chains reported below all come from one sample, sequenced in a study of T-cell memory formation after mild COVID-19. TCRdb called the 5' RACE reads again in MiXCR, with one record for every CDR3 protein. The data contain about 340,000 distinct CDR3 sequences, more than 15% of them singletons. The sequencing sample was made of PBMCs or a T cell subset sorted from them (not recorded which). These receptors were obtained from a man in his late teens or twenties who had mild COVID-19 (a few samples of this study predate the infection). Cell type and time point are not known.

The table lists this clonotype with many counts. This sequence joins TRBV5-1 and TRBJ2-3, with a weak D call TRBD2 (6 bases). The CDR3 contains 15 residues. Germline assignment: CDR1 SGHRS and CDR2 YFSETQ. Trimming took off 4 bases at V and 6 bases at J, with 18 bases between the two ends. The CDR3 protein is CASSDTAGGTDTQYF. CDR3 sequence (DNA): TGCGCCAGCAGCGATACAGCGGGCGGAACGGATACGCAGTATTTT.

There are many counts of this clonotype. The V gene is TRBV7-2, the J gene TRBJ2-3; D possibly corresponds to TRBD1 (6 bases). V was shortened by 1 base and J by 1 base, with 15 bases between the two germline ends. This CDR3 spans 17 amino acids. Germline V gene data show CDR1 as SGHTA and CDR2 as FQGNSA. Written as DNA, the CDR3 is TGTGCCAGCAGCTTAGTCTTGATTGCAGGGGGCACAGATACGCAGTATTTT. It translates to CASSLVLIAGGTDTQYF.

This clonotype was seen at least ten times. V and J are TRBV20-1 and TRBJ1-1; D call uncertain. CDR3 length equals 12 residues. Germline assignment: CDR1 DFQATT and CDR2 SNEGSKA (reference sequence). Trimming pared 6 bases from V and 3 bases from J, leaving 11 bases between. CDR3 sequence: CSASISDTEAFF. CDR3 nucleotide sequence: TGCAGTGCCTCCATATCGGACACTGAAGCTTTCTTT.